These 20 T cell receptor beta chains share one sample of origin, sequenced in a study of T cells in Graves' hyperthyroidism and ophthalmopathy (dated by TCRdb to about 2019). The library was built by means of multiplex PCR. TCRdb records Illumina HiSeq 2000 as the sequencer. Amplification of TCR beta CDR3 regions was carried out from RNA transcripts. The TCR CDR3 was subjected to a first round of RT-PCR using the HTBI primer set and the Qiagen OneStep RT-PCR kit. TCRdb reran the public reads through fastp at Q25 and MiXCR, keeping productive beta chains. Merged by CDR3 protein, the rows form single entries marked with the most common genes and DNA. Here the sample has hundreds of thousands of distinct CDR3 sequences; about 14% occur a single time. The ten largest make up under 15% of the sample. Sample: blood. The receptor set was obtained from a woman aged 50 to 65 with Graves' ophthalmopathy.

The chain links TRBV19 to TRBJ1-1; D remains ambiguous. Germline V gene sequence: CDR1 LNHDA, CDR2 SQIVND (reference sequence). V lost 3 bases, J lost 0 bases, and 11 bases lay in between. The CDR3 totals 15 residues. CDR3 amino acids: CASSMWTGMNTEAFF. Here the CDR3 DNA reads TGTGCCAGTAGTATGTGGACGGGTATGAACACTGAAGCTTTCTTT.

This clonotype was counted ten times or more. The chain has TRBV7-2 and TRBJ2-7, with 11 bases aligning to TRBD2. Germline V CDR1 and CDR2: SGHTA, FQGNSA. Losses at the gene ends were 5 bases for V and 3 bases for J; bases not matched to a gene: 6. This CDR3 is 15 amino acids long. The DNA for the CDR3 is TGTGCCAGCAGCCTGCAGACTAGCGGGAACTACGAGCAGTACTTC. Encoded protein: CASSLQTSGNYEQYF.

The chain combines TRBV4-3 with TRBJ2-7; D is undetermined. Germline-derived CDR1 and CDR2 are LGHNA and YSLEER. V gave up 3 bases and J gave up 2 bases, with 17 bases separating them. The CDR3 loop spans 16 amino acids. CDR3 amino acids: CASSQMDRHETYEQYF. The DNA of the CDR3 is TGCGCCAGCAGCCAGATGGACCGACACGAAACCTACGAGCAGTACTTC.

Ten or more counts support this clonotype. J is TRBJ1-1 and V is TRBV5-6, with a possible D match to TRBD1 (5 bases). Per germline, CDR1 SGHDT and CDR2 YYEEEE. There are 15 residues in the CDR3. Deletions cut 0 bases from V and 1 base from J, with 10 bases between. The CDR3 reads CASSLALGGNTEAFF. CDR3 DNA sequence: TGTGCCAGCAGCTTGGCGTTGGGGGGGAACACTGAAGCTTTCTTT.

This clonotype was picked up many times. The rearrangement uses TRBV6-5 and TRBJ2-7, with a tentative D call TRBD1 (6 bases). The V gene's germline CDR1 is MNHEY and CDR2 SVGAGI. The CDR3 has 14 residues. V was shortened by 0 bases and J by 3 bases, with 9 bases between the two germline ends. CDR3 nucleotide sequence: TGTGCCAGCAGTTACTCCGGACAGCTCTACGAGCAGTACTTC. Translating it yields CASSYSGQLYEQYF.

There are many counts of this clonotype. V is TRBV27 and J is TRBJ2-1; D is perhaps TRBD1 (7 bases). Trimming took off 2 bases at V and 8 bases at J, with 10 bases between the two ends. Looked up from germline, CDR1 is MNHEY and CDR2 is SMNVEV (reference sequence). This CDR3 contains 13 residues. CDR3 region: CASSLIRGDEQFF. For the CDR3, the DNA is TGTGCCAGCAGTTTAATCAGGGGGGATGAGCAGTTCTTC.

Notes on this clonotype: This may be a read error, as it is one base from a much larger clone. The J gene is TRBJ2-3, the V gene TRBV6-1; 14 bases match TRBD2. V gave up 3 bases and J gave up 4 bases; unmatched junction bases: 3. The CDR3 covers 16 residues. CDR1 and CDR2 (germline): MNHNS, SASEGT. CDR3 bases: TGTGCCAGCAGTGAGGGGACTAGCGGGAGTTCAGATACGCAGTATTTT. Translated: CASSEGTSGSSDTQYF.

This clonotype was found many times. The V call is TRBV6-2 or TRBV6-3, the J call TRBJ2-1; 11 positions match TRBD2. V lost 2 bases to trimming and J lost 1 base; unmatched junction nucleotides: 7. The CDR3 extends over 18 amino acids. Germline assignment: CDR1 MNHEY and CDR2 SVGEGT. The CDR3 loop is CASSYTSGRGTSYNEQFF. As DNA, the CDR3 is TGTGCCAGCAGTTACACTAGCGGGAGAGGGACGTCCTACAATGAGCAGTTCTTC.

This clonotype appeared many times. V usage is TRBV2 and J usage is TRBJ1-2; tentatively, D is TRBD1 (6 bases). The CDR3 sequence is 12 residues long. Between the trimmed V and J ends, which lost 6 bases and 2 bases, there was a span of 7 bases. Germline CDR1 is SNHLY and CDR2 is FYNNEI. This CDR3 reads CASSGQNYGYTF. CDR3 coding DNA: TGTGCCAGCAGCGGACAGAACTATGGCTACACCTTC.

As for this clonotype: A much larger clone lies a single base off, so this may be a read error. The gene calls are TRBV15 and TRBJ2-7, with TRBD1 identical over 9 bases. The V gene's germline CDR1 is LNHNV and CDR2 YYDKDF (reference sequence). The CDR3 is 13 residues long. The CDR3 sequence: CAASGTGTHEQYF. Written as DNA, the CDR3 is TGTGCCGCCAGCGGGACAGGGACCCACGAGCAGTACTTC. The full variable domain, completed using reference TRBV15 and TRBJ2-7, is DAMVIQNPRYQVTQFGKPVTLSCSQTLNHNVMYWYQQKSSQAPKLLFHYYDKDFNNEADTPDNFQSRRPNTSFCFLDIRSPGLGDTAMYLCAASGTGTHEQYFGPGTRLTVT.

This clonotype was seen repeatedly, ten times or more. The gene calls are TRBV28 and TRBJ1-2; no definite D call. V lost 5 bases, J lost 8 bases, and 15 bases lay in between. Germline values: CDR1 MDHEN, CDR2 SYDVKM. The CDR3 sequence is 13 residues long. The DNA for the CDR3 is TGTGCCAGCAGTCCCGGGATCGGGAGAGGCTACACCTTC. As protein: CASSPGIGRGYTF.

This clonotype showed up many times. The chain is built from TRBV7-9 and TRBJ2-7; 7 nucleotides line up with TRBD1. From germline, CDR1 is SEHNR and CDR2 FQNEAQ (reference sequence). This CDR3 has 14 amino acids. Germline trimming cut 2 bases from V and 6 bases from J; bases unmatched to any gene: 7. CDR3 in amino acids: CASSLSTGQSEQYF. CDR3 coding DNA: TGTGCCAGCAGCTTATCGACAGGGCAATCCGAGCAGTACTTC.

This clonotype has a handful of counts. This chain joins TRBV19 and TRBJ2-1; no clear D gene. Germline CDR1 is LNHDA and CDR2 is SQIVND (reference sequence). The CDR3 loop spans 12 amino acids. The V end lost 4 bases, the J end lost 10 bases, and 11 bases lay between the germline ends. CDR3: CASSSGLWEQFF. CDR3 sequence (DNA): TGTGCCAGTAGTAGCGGCTTATGGGAGCAGTTCTTC. Using reference TRBV19 and TRBJ2-1 for the parts outside the CDR3, the full variable domain is DGGITQSPKYLFRKEGQNVTLSCEQNLNHDAMYWYRQDPGQGLRLIYYSQIVNDFQKGDIAEGYSVSREKKESFPLTVTSAQKNPTAFYLCASSSGLWEQFFGPGTRLTVL.

CDR3 in amino acids: CSAGPPGLDYNEQFF. DNA for the CDR3: TGCAGTGCTGGCCCCCCGGGACTAGACTACAATGAGCAGTTCTTC. The chain couples TRBV20-1 to TRBJ2-1, with 8 bases matching TRBD2. Losses at the gene ends were 5 bases for V and 3 bases for J; bases not matched to a gene: 9. CDR1 and CDR2 from the germline V gene are DFQATT and SNEGSKA (reference sequence). The CDR3 is made up of 15 amino acids.

The chain combines TRBV6-1 with TRBJ2-7; D call uncertain. V shed 1 base and J shed 4 bases, with 17 bases lying between them. The CDR3 runs to 16 residues. Germline-derived CDR1 and CDR2 are MNHNS and SASEGT. CDR3 nucleotide sequence: TGTGCCAGCAGTGAAGAACAATTGTTCGGATTGTACGAGCAGTACTTC. Translation: CASSEEQLFGLYEQYF.

This clonotype was picked up many times. This chain connects TRBV7-3 to TRBJ2-1; 8 nucleotides align to TRBD2. Per germline, CDR1 SGHTA and CDR2 FQGTGA. V was pared by 3 bases and J by 10 bases, with 2 bases of the junction left unmatched. The CDR3 has 12 amino acids. As DNA, the CDR3 is TGTGCCAGCAGCTTTAGCGGGGAAGAGCAGTTCTTC. Protein sequence: CASSFSGEEQFF.

This clonotype has only a few counts. This chain connects TRBV4-2 to TRBJ2-1, with TRBD2 matching over 11 bases. CDR1 and CDR2 (germline): LGHNA, YNFKEQ. V was pared by 0 bases and J by 14 bases, with 12 bases of the junction left unmatched. The CDR3 spans 16 residues. The CDR3, as DNA: TGTGCCAGCAGCCAAGATTTGACTAGCGGGATAGGAGTGGAGTTCTTC. Translated, it gives CASSQDLTSGIGVEFF.

This clonotype was recorded a few times. The rearrangement links TRBV19 to TRBJ2-7; possible D gene TRBD2, 5 bases. The germline V and J ends were trimmed by 6 bases and 3 bases, with 15 bases remaining between them. This CDR3 spans 14 amino acids. Germline CDR1 reads LNHDA; CDR2 reads SQIVND (reference sequence). The chain's CDR3 is CASSGGPINYEQYF. The CDR3 DNA is TGTGCCAGTAGCGGAGGACCGATTAACTACGAGCAGTACTTC.

This clonotype has ten or more counts. The J gene is TRBJ2-1, the V gene TRBV24-1; TRBD2 aligns across 8 bases. The CDR3 extends over 17 amino acids. Germline trimming cut 0 bases from V and 0 bases from J; bases unmatched to any gene: 3. Germline CDR1 is KGHDR and CDR2 is SFDVKD. CDR3: CATSDLEGTSSYNEQFF. CDR3 DNA sequence: TGTGCCACCAGTGATTTGGAAGGGACTAGCTCCTACAATGAGCAGTTCTTC.

The chain joins TRBV6-1 to TRBJ1-2; D call uncertain. V was trimmed by 5 bases and J by 3 bases, leaving 13 bases between them. The CDR3 contains 14 residues. CDR1 and CDR2 (germline): MNHNS, SASEGT. This CDR3 reads CASSQPGTDYGYTF. The DNA of the CDR3 is TGTGCCAGCAGTCAACCGGGAACTGACTATGGCTACACCTTC.